This T cell receptor (beta chain) was identified in a study of T cell responses to AZD1222 COVID-19 vaccine. Broader study findings: Clonal diversity may have been underestimated, and the donors were mostly white British, with more females than males.

Combined were second doses at about 4 or about 12 weeks. Worth noting for this clone: As yet, its antigen is unknown.

Sequencing was performed with immunoSEQ multiplex PCR; in TCRdb, only in-frame clones are kept and a portion is missing. Of approximately 300,000 clones in the sample, almost 95% were seen once. The ends lost 10 bases at V and 6 bases at J; junction bases unmatched: 10. This CDR3 has 13 residues. Germline values: CDR1 ENHRY, CDR2 SYGVKD. This chain connects TRBV10-3 to TRBJ1-2, with 8 bases that match TRBD1. This TCR came from an adult who received the AZD1222 COVID-19 vaccine. The sequences come from peripheral blood, collected 28 days after the second AZD1222 dose. In nucleotides, the CDR3 is TGTGCCAGTTCTGATGACAGGGGAGATGGCTACACCTTC. Protein: CASSDDRGDGYTF.